Listed below are T cell receptor beta chains from one sample, sequenced in a study of T cells in Graves' hyperthyroidism and ophthalmopathy. TCRdb passed the multiplex PCR reads through MiXCR, listing each CDR3 protein once. Counted here are roughly 530,000 distinct CDR3 sequences, over 15% occurring once; the ten biggest clones make up around 17%. Material: blood. These receptors originate from a woman younger than 30 with Graves' ophthalmopathy. Both conserved end residues are part of each CDR3. D genes are given only for firm matches. Clone size is stated in some rows and not others, as once, few, many or a class when expanded.

many . TRBJ1-1 TRBV20-1 TGCAGTGCTGGAGATAGGCGAAAGTCCACTGAAGCTTTCTTT CSAGDRRKSTEAFF
. TRBD2 TRBJ2-3 TRBV3-1 TGTGCCAGCAGCCCCGGAACCCGGCTAGCGGGACATACAGATACGCAGTATTTT CASSPGTRLAGHTDTQYF
. TRBD1 TRBJ1-6 TRBV30 TGTGCCTGGAGTCCTCGACAGGGGGCTGATTCACCCCTCCACTTT CAWSPRQGADSPLHF
few . TRBJ1-2 TRBV7-9 TGTGCCAGCAGCCCGGACAGATACTATGGCTACACCTTC CASSPDRYYGYTF
many TRBD1 TRBJ2-7 TRBV28 TGTGCCAGCAGCCCCCGGACAGGGGGCATACACGAGCAGTACTTC CASSPRTGGIHEQYF
. . TRBJ2-1 TRBV19 TGTGCCAGTAGTATAGGGCGGGGGCCCTCCAATGAGCAGTTCTTC CASSIGRGPSNEQFF
many . TRBJ1-5 TRBV2 TGTGCCAGCAGACAGAGCCTAGGGGTACAGCCCCAGCATTTT CASRQSLGVQPQHF
few . TRBJ1-3 TRBV5-8 TGTGCCAGCAGCTTGGATGGCGGGCCCGGAAACACCATATATTTT CASSLDGGPGNTIYF
many . TRBJ1-1 TRBV12-3/TRBV12-4 TGTGCCAGCAGTTTTGGAACAAACACTGAAGCTTTCTTT CASSFGTNTEAFF
few . TRBJ1-6 TRBV6-1 TGTGCCAGCAGTGAAGCGTCGGGCTACAATTCACCCCTCCACTTT CASSEASGYNSPLHF
many . TRBJ2-5 TRBV5-1 TGCGCCAGCAGCTTGTTGGGCTGGGGCCAAGAGACCCAGTACTTC CASSLLGWGQETQYF
. . TRBJ2-7 TRBV6-5 TGTGCCAGCAGTTACCGGCAGGGCGCCTACGAGCAGTACTTC CASSYRQGAYEQYF
. . TRBJ1-3 TRBV7-2 TGTGCCAGCAGCTTAGAACAGCTCTCTGGAAACACCATATATTTT CASSLEQLSGNTIYF
many . TRBJ1-3 TRBV7-8 TGTGCCAGCAGCGGACAGAACTCTGGAAACACCATATATTTT CASSGQNSGNTIYF
many . TRBJ2-7 TRBV7-6 TGTGCCAGCAGCTTACGGGAAGGGAGCTACGAGCAGTACTTC CASSLREGSYEQYF
many . TRBJ2-1 TRBV30 TGTGCCTTGGATGGGACCCCCCGCGGCAATGAGCAGTTCTTC CALDGTPRGNEQFF
. . TRBJ1-1 TRBV7-2 TGTGCCAGCAGCGGGTGGCGGCAGGACACTGAAGCTTTCTTT CASSGWRQDTEAFF
few TRBD1 TRBJ2-7 TRBV20-1 TGCAGTGCGATTACCTCCCGGGACAGGGTTGCCTACGAGCAGTACTTC CSAITSRDRVAYEQYF
many . TRBJ1-1 TRBV6-2/TRBV6-3 TGTGCCAGCAGTTACCGGACGGAGAACACTGAAGCTTTCTTT CASSYRTENTEAFF
. . TRBJ1-4 TRBV19 TGTGCCAGTAGTATTTCAAGGGGACAACTGTTTTTT CASSISRGQLFF
many . TRBJ1-1 TRBV28 TGTGCCAGCAGTTTACCCTACGGGGGTGGGAACACTGAAGCTTTCTTT CASSLPYGGGNTEAFF
many . TRBJ1-1 TRBV28 TGTGCCAGCACTGGGGGGGGGGCTGCGAACACTGAAGCTTTCTTT CASTGGGAANTEAFF
few . TRBJ2-1 TRBV13 TGTGCCAGCAGCTTACCCGGGTTTTACTCCTACAATGAGCAGTTCTTC CASSLPGFYSYNEQFF
. . TRBJ1-2 TRBV6-2/TRBV6-3 TGTGCCAGCAGTTATCGAGGGACGGTGCACTATGGCTACACCTTC CASSYRGTVHYGYTF
few . TRBJ2-2 TRBV12-3/TRBV12-4 TGTGCCAGCAGTTTCCCTGGGGTTACGAACACCGGGGAGCTGTTTTTT CASSFPGVTNTGELFF
few TRBD2 TRBJ2-5 TRBV9 TGTGCCAGCATCTCCAAGGTGAAAGCTAGCGGGGATCAAGAGACCCAGTACTTC CASISKVKASGDQETQYF
. . TRBJ1-2 TRBV18 TGTGCCAGCTCACCCACAGACGTCTATGGCTACACCTTC CASSPTDVYGYTF
. TRBD2 TRBJ2-7 TRBV5-1 TGCGCCAGCAGATTGGGGACTAGCGGGAGGGGCTACGAGCAGTACTTC CASRLGTSGRGYEQYF
few . TRBJ2-7 TRBV7-6 TGTGCCAGCAGCAAGGAGGCTAGCGACTACTACGAGCAGTACTTC CASSKEASDYYEQYF
. TRBD1 TRBJ2-1 TRBV11-3 TGTGCCAGCAGCTTCGGGGTCGAGGGGGCCCTTAATGAGCAGTTCTTC CASSFGVEGALNEQFF
many . TRBJ2-1 TRBV5-1 TGCGCCAGCAGCTTGGGCCCCCCCGAAAATGAGCAGTTCTTC CASSLGPPENEQFF
. TRBD2 TRBJ2-1 TRBV12-3/TRBV12-4 TGTGCCAGCAGTTTTAACGGGAGGAGTAATGAGCAGTTCTTC CASSFNGRSNEQFF
. TRBD2 TRBJ2-2 TRBV9 TGTGCCAGCAGCGCTCTACTAGCGGGAGGTACCGGGGAGCTGTTTTTT CASSALLAGGTGELFF
. . TRBJ1-6 TRBV28 TGTGCCAGCAATCCGGGATTTCATAATTCACCCCTCCACTTT CASNPGFHNSPLHF
many . TRBJ2-3 TRBV5-5 TGTGCCAGCAGCTTCGGCAGCGGCTATAGCACAGATACGCAGTATTTT CASSFGSGYSTDTQYF
many . TRBJ1-2 TRBV7-8 TGTGCCAGCAGCTTAGGGAGGGGGACTTATGGCTACACCTTC CASSLGRGTYGYTF
few . TRBJ1-1 TRBV5-1 TGCGCCAGCAGCTCGAAGAACGCTGAAGCTTTCTTT CASSSKNAEAFF
many . TRBJ2-7 TRBV2 TGTGCCAGCAGTGAAATCCCCCGTTCTAGCGAAGACTACGAGCAGTACTTC CASSEIPRSSEDYEQYF
many TRBD2 TRBJ2-7 TRBV20-1 TGCAGTGTCACGAGGAGCGGGGGATACGAGCAGTACTTC CSVTRSGGYEQYF
few . TRBJ1-5 TRBV4-1 TGCGCCAGCAGCCAAAGACAGACTAATAGCAATCAGCCCCAGCATTTT CASSQRQTNSNQPQHF
. . TRBJ1-6 TRBV6-1 TGTGCCAGCAGTTTGGCGAGAGGTATGAATTCACCCCTCCACTTT CASSLARGMNSPLHF
many TRBD1 TRBJ2-2 TRBV7-6 TGTGCCAGCAGCTTGGAGACAGGGCAAGAAACCGGGGAGCTGTTTTTT CASSLETGQETGELFF
. . TRBJ2-7 TRBV7-3 TGTGCCAGCAGCCCGAGCGGCCGACCCTACGAGCAGTACTTC CASSPSGRPYEQYF
many . TRBJ2-3 TRBV7-2 TGTGCCAGCAGCCCCGGCGAAGGGACAGATACGCAGTATTTT CASSPGEGTDTQYF
many . TRBJ1-4 TRBV30 TGTGCCTCGAATTTCCCGGAGACTAATGAAAAACTGTTTTTT CASNFPETNEKLFF
. TRBD2 TRBJ2-7 TRBV20-1 TGCAGTGCTAGAGGGAGCGGGATGTACTACGAGCAGTACTTC CSARGSGMYYEQYF